Shown below are 32 T cell receptor beta chains from a single sample sequenced in a study of beta chain features in type 1 diabetes. The entirety of the isolated RNA underwent reverse transcription, so expressed TCRB transcripts were sequenced. Sequencing used immunoSEQ multiplex PCR; TCRdb keeps in-frame clones, though not all of them. The profile shows around 150,000 clones, approximately 8.1% of them singletons. Sequenced: central memory CD4+ T cells from blood. The receptors stem from a man aged 18 to 30 in good health.

This clone was detected a few times. This chain links TRBV4-2 with TRBJ2-7, with 8 bases fitting TRBD2. The CDR3 totals 14 residues. CDR1 LGHNA and CDR2 YNFKEQ come from the germline V gene. V lost 6 bases, J lost 5 bases, and 9 bases stayed unmatched. The CDR3 coding sequence is TGTGCCAGCAGTCCCGGGACTAGTCGGGACGAGCAGTACTTC. Translating it yields CASSPGTSRDEQYF.

This chain connects TRBV25-1 to TRBJ2-7, with TRBD1 matching 9 bases. The CDR3 extends over 15 amino acids. Trimming removed 1 base from V and 6 bases from J; junction bases left unmatched: 7. Germline CDR1 reads MGHDK; CDR2 reads SYGVNS. CDR3 sequence: CASSELGDRVGEQYF. The CDR3 DNA is TGTGCCAGCAGTGAATTGGGGGACAGGGTTGGCGAGCAGTACTTC.

The rearrangement links TRBV5-1 to TRBJ2-7; no firm D call. The V end lost 0 bases, the J end lost 3 bases, and 10 bases lay between the germline ends. The CDR3 is made up of 14 amino acids. Germline CDR1 is SGHRS and CDR2 is YFSETQ. The CDR3 sequence is CASSLGTYFYEQYF. The CDR3 region has the DNA TGCGCCAGCAGCTTGGGAACCTATTTCTACGAGCAGTACTTC.

This rearrangement joins TRBV9 to TRBJ2-7, with D possibly being TRBD2 (5 bases). Germline CDR1 reads SGDLS; CDR2 reads YYNGEE. The CDR3 extends over 15 amino acids. V was trimmed by 0 bases and J by 5 bases, leaving 15 bases between them. CDR3: CASSVGAGSVDEQYF. The CDR3 DNA follows: TGTGCCAGCAGCGTAGGGGCGGGTTCGGTTGACGAGCAGTACTTC.

This sequence joins TRBV6-5 and TRBJ2-7, with D tentatively TRBD1 (5 bases). This CDR3 region has 16 residues. Germline V lookup: CDR1 MNHEY, CDR2 SVGAGI. The V end lost 0 bases, the J end lost 2 bases, and 14 bases lay between the germline ends. The CDR3 spells CASSYSSSQATYEQYF. CDR3 in DNA: TGTGCCAGCAGTTACTCGAGCTCACAGGCCACCTACGAGCAGTACTTC.

This rearrangement joins TRBV6-1 to TRBJ2-2, with TRBD2 as a possible D gene (5 bases). The V end lost 5 bases, the J end lost 2 bases, and 6 bases lay between the germline ends. CDR1 MNHNS and CDR2 SASEGT come from the germline V gene. CDR3 length: 13 residues. CDR3 region: CASSRLNTGELFF. CDR3 bases: TGTGCCAGCAGTCGACTAAACACCGGGGAGCTGTTTTTT.

This clone turned up a few times. The chain employs TRBV6-5 and TRBJ2-7, with D perhaps matching TRBD1 (5 bases). Trimming cost V 6 bases and J 4 bases, with 19 bases left between them. This CDR3 region has 15 residues. In germline, CDR1 is MNHEY, CDR2 SVGAGI. For the CDR3, the DNA is TGTGCCAGCAGCCCCGGCCAGGCAGGGATTTACGAGCAGTACTTC. Protein: CASSPGQAGIYEQYF.

This chain uses TRBV2 with TRBJ2-1; TRBD2 matches 10 bases. The CDR3 sequence is 16 residues long. The germline CDR1 and CDR2 sequences are SNHLY and FYNNEI. V trimming: 6 bases; J trimming: 0 bases; junction bases outside the gene matches: 5. In DNA form, the CDR3 reads TGTGCCAGCAGAGAAAGGACTAGCGGCTCCTACAATGAGCAGTTCTTC. It specifies CASRERTSGSYNEQFF.

This clone was counted only a few times. CDR3 residues: CSVSTSPGTGELFF. CDR3 sequence (DNA): TGCAGCGTTTCGACTAGTCCGGGCACCGGGGAGCTGTTTTTT. This chain links TRBV29-1 with TRBJ2-2; TRBD2 might be the D (6 bases). CDR1 and CDR2 (germline): SQVTM, ANQGSEA. Trimming removed 5 bases from V and 4 bases from J, with 14 bases in between. The CDR3 is 14 amino acids.

The genes are TRBV23-1 and TRBJ1-2; D call uncertain. TRBV23-1 falls under the ORF class, with uncertain function. V lost 0 bases, J lost 1 base, and 15 bases lay in between. CDR3 length equals 17 residues. The CDR3 region is CASSQSAETEDNYGYTF. CDR3 in DNA: TGCGCCAGCAGTCAATCGGCGGAGACGGAAGATAACTATGGCTACACCTTC.

This clone was picked up a small number of times. The rearrangement links TRBV7-3 to TRBJ2-1; 8 nucleotides match TRBD1. The CDR3 contains 16 residues. Germline-derived CDR1 and CDR2 are SGHTA and FQGTGA. V was pared by 3 bases and J by 0 bases, with 4 bases of the junction left unmatched. CDR3 nucleotides: TGTGCCAGCAGCTTCACCGGGACAGGCTCCTACAATGAGCAGTTCTTC. Its translation is CASSFTGTGSYNEQFF.

This clone has only a few counts. The gene calls are TRBV5-1 and TRBJ2-3; TRBD1 is a possible D gene (6 bases). CDR3 size: 15 residues. Germline V gene data show CDR1 as SGHRS and CDR2 as YFSETQ. Trimming shortened V by 4 bases and J by 4 bases, and 16 bases separated the two germline ends. The CDR3 DNA reads as TGCGCCAGCAGCCAACAGGGTCCCAACCCAGATACGCAGTATTTT. This codes for CASSQQGPNPDTQYF.

The CDR3 reads CASSLVYGELFF. The CDR3 DNA reads TGTGCCAGCAGCTTAGTCTACGGGGAGCTGTTTTTT. V and J are TRBV11-1 and TRBJ2-2; D uncertain. This CDR3 is 12 amino acids long. CDR1 and CDR2 from the germline V gene are SGHAT and FQDESV (reference sequence). Trimming left V 1 base short and J 7 bases short, with 4 bases between.

This clone was seen just once. This sample includes further DNA sequences coding for the same CDR3. CDR3 region: CAWRVLEKKLFF. As DNA, the CDR3 is TGTGCCTGGAGGGTATTAGAAAAAAAACTGTTTTTT. The V call is TRBV30, the J call TRBJ1-4; no firm D call. The CDR3 consists of 12 residues. Germline lookup yields CDR1 GTSNPN and CDR2 SVGIG (reference sequence). The V end was cut by 3 bases, the J end by 9 bases, with 11 bases between.

This clone was counted only a few times. J is TRBJ2-7 and V is TRBV27, with D possibly TRBD1 on 6 matching bases. CDR1 is MNHEY, CDR2 SMNVEV, per germline (reference sequence). V was pared by 4 bases and J by 0 bases, with 10 bases between. The CDR3 is 14 residues long. The CDR3 DNA reads as TGTGCCAGCAGTTACGAGACAGGCTCCTACGAGCAGTACTTC. Translating gives CASSYETGSYEQYF.

This clone was picked up a small number of times. The V gene is TRBV16, the J gene TRBJ1-1; the D gene is possibly TRBD1 (5 bases). Germline-derived CDR1 and CDR2 are KGHSY and FQNENV. V lost 3 bases and J lost 4, with 12 bases in between. The CDR3 consists of 14 residues. The chain's CDR3 is CASSHVGGVTEAFF. DNA for the CDR3: TGTGCCAGCAGCCATGTCGGGGGGGTCACTGAAGCTTTCTTT.

The genes are TRBV15 and TRBJ2-1; D perhaps matches TRBD1 (6 bases). Trimming shortened V by 5 bases and J by 9 bases, and 14 bases separated the two germline ends. CDR3 length: 13 residues. Germline values: CDR1 LNHNV, CDR2 YYDKDF (reference sequence). CDR3 bases: TGTGCCACCAGCGTCGACAGGTTAAGTGAGCAGTTCTTC. This encodes CATSVDRLSEQFF. The whole variable domain, remainder taken from reference TRBV15 and TRBJ2-1, is DAMVIQNPRYQVTQFGKPVTLSCSQTLNHNVMYWYQQKSSQAPKLLFHYYDKDFNNEADTPDNFQSRRPNTSFCFLDIRSPGLGDTAMYLCATSVDRLSEQFFGPGTRLTVL.

This clone occurred a few times. The CDR3 here is CASGLSNTGELFF. CDR3 bases: TGTGCTAGTGGTTTGTCTAACACCGGGGAGCTGTTTTTT. This chain joins TRBV12-5 and TRBJ2-2; D gene uncertain. There are 13 residues in the CDR3. Per the germline V gene, CDR1 is LGHNT and CDR2 is FRNRAP. Trimming cost V 2 bases and J 2 bases, with 3 bases left between them.

This clone was observed a few times. The chain's CDR3 is CASSPRTGRGETQYF. CDR3 nucleotide sequence: TGTGCCAGCAGCCCACGAACAGGGAGAGGTGAGACCCAGTACTTC. V and J are TRBV7-2 and TRBJ2-5, with a tentative D call TRBD1 (6 bases). The CDR3 is made up of 15 amino acids. Germline values: CDR1 SGHTA, CDR2 FQGNSA. The V end lost 5 bases, the J end lost 5 bases, and 18 bases lay between the germline ends.

Ten or more counts support this clone. This chain uses TRBV4-3 with TRBJ2-1; D is perhaps TRBD1 (6 bases). The V end lost 1 base, the J end lost 7 bases, and 11 bases lay between the germline ends. Per the germline V gene, CDR1 is LGHNA and CDR2 is YSLEER. The CDR3 runs to 14 residues. The CDR3 region has the DNA TGCGCCAGCAGCCAAGGCTACAGGGCGAATGAGCAGTTCTTC. As protein: CASSQGYRANEQFF.

DNA for the CDR3: TGTGCCAGCAGTGGCTCTTGGGCAGAAACCTATGGCTACACCTTC. Encoded protein: CASSGSWAETYGYTF. V and J are TRBV6-1 and TRBJ1-2, with D unresolved. The CDR3 loop spans 15 amino acids. With 4 bases removed from V and 4 bases from J, the gap between germline ends came to 16 bases. Germline V CDR1 and CDR2: MNHNS, SASEGT.

In this sample, this clone turned up a few times. This chain links TRBV2 with TRBJ2-1; 7 positions agree with TRBD1. The CDR3 is 14 amino acids. CDR1 SNHLY and CDR2 FYNNEI come from the germline V gene. The CDR3 DNA is TGTGGTTCAGGGGGTTCTAGCTCCTACAATGAGCAGTTCTTC. Translation gives CGSGGSSSYNEQFF. Drawing the rest from reference TRBV2 and TRBJ2-1, the complete variable domain is EPEVTQTPSHQVTQMGQEVILRCVPISNHLYFYWYRQILGQKVEFLVSFYNNEISEKSEIFDDQFSVERPDGSNFTLKIRSTKLEDSAMYFCGSGGSSSYNEQFFGPGTRLTVL.

This chain joins TRBV30 and TRBJ2-6; 7 positions agree with TRBD1. V lost 3 bases to trimming and J lost 5 bases; unmatched junction nucleotides: 19. There are 19 residues in the CDR3. Germline CDR1 and CDR2: GTSNPN and SVGIG (reference sequence). CDR3: CAWSPGRGQPPVWANVLTF. Here the CDR3 DNA reads TGTGCCTGGAGCCCAGGTCGGGGACAGCCGCCGGTATGGGCCAACGTCCTGACTTTC.

The J gene is TRBJ1-1, the V gene TRBV29-1; a possible D gene is TRBD1 (6 bases). Germline CDR1 is SQVTM and CDR2 is ANQGSEA. The CDR3 contains 15 residues. V was cut by 2 bases and J by 0 bases, with 13 bases left in between. CDR3 residues: CSVEIGTQMNTEAFF. CDR3 sequence (DNA): TGCAGCGTTGAAATCGGGACACAAATGAACACTGAAGCTTTCTTT.

In DNA, the CDR3 is TGTGCCAGCAGCCGAGACGGCCAGGGGCACGATGGCTACACCTTC. Amino acids: CASSRDGQGHDGYTF. V and J are TRBV7-2 and TRBJ1-2, with a possible D match to TRBD1 (6 bases). Deletions cut 5 bases from V and 6 bases from J, with 19 bases between. CDR3 length: 15 amino acids. Germline V gene data show CDR1 as SGHTA and CDR2 as FQGNSA.

This clone has a handful of counts. In the same sample, other DNA sequences code for this CDR3. This chain uses TRBV11-3 with TRBJ2-3; D may be TRBD2 (5 bases). V lost 5 bases to trimming and J lost 0 bases, with 9 bases between them. The V gene's germline CDR1 is SGHNT and CDR2 YENEEA. The CDR3 spans 14 residues. The CDR3 nucleotides are TGTGCCAGCAGCCTTCGGGGTAGCACAGATACGCAGTATTTT. As protein: CASSLRGSTDTQYF.

The chain employs TRBV29-1 and TRBJ2-1; a possible D gene is TRBD1 (6 bases). Trimming shortened V by 6 bases and J by 2 bases, and 14 bases separated the two germline ends. The V gene's germline CDR1 is SQVTM and CDR2 ANQGSEA. The CDR3 totals 14 residues. The DNA for the CDR3 is TGCAGCGTCGTGAAGACAGGAGCCTACAATGAGCAGTTCTTC. This encodes CSVVKTGAYNEQFF.

This clone was counted between two and nine times. The chain recombines TRBV5-1 with TRBJ1-3, with D unresolved. The CDR3 runs 15 residues. Germline V gene lookup returns CDR1 SGHRS and CDR2 YFSETQ. Trimming stripped 0 bases from V and 2 bases from J, with 9 bases between. CDR3 protein: CASSLAEAAGNTIYF. The CDR3 region has the DNA TGCGCCAGCAGCTTGGCCGAGGCAGCTGGAAACACCATATATTTT.

Worth noting for this clone: Just one base apart from a much larger clone, this may be a read error. Other nucleotide sequences from this sample produce the same CDR3. This chain joins TRBV28 and TRBJ2-7; TRBD2 matches 7 bases. Looked up from germline, CDR1 is MDHEN and CDR2 is SYDVKM. Trimming cost V 7 bases and J 4 bases; bases outside gene matches: 7. The CDR3 covers 13 residues. CDR3 amino acids: CASIAFGGYEQYF. CDR3 bases: TGTGCCAGCATTGCCTTCGGGGGGTACGAGCAGTACTTC.

The V gene is TRBV7-2, the J gene TRBJ1-5; tentatively, D is TRBD1 (6 bases). This CDR3 is built from 15 residues. Germline values: CDR1 SGHTA, CDR2 FQGNSA. V shed 5 bases and J shed 2 bases, with 13 bases lying between them. The CDR3 loop is CASSADPGGNQPQHF. For the CDR3, the DNA is TGTGCCAGCAGCGCAGATCCAGGGGGCAATCAGCCCCAGCATTTT.

This chain connects TRBV28 to TRBJ1-5; 9 bases line up with TRBD1. V was pared by 2 bases and J by 3 bases, with 8 bases of the junction left unmatched. Germline V gene sequence: CDR1 MDHEN, CDR2 SYDVKM. The CDR3 totals 17 residues. CDR3 sequence (DNA): TGTGCCAGCAGTTTAAACCGGGACAGGGCTTACAATCAGCCCCAGCATTTT. This translates into CASSLNRDRAYNQPQHF.

This clone was counted between two and nine times. This sequence joins TRBV4-2 and TRBJ2-1, with 10 nucleotides matching TRBD2. The CDR3 loop spans 15 amino acids. Germline V gene lookup returns CDR1 LGHNA and CDR2 YNFKEQ. After removal of 4 bases from V and 5 bases from J, the junction contained 5 bases not matched to a gene. CDR3 DNA sequence: TGTGCCAGCAGCCCTGGGACTAGCGAAAACAATGAGCAGTTCTTC. Protein: CASSPGTSENNEQFF.